Described below is a single T cell receptor (beta chain) sequence and its context. Its antigen is currently unknown. These data come from a study of T cell responses to AZD1222 COVID-19 vaccine. General study findings and limits: The breadth and depth of Spike-specific TCRs increased once two AZD1222 doses had been given. Close to half of all spike-specific TCRs reportedly target regions of the variants that are unmutated.

This table comes from immunoSEQ multiplex PCR, and its TCRdb copy is limited to in-frame clones, with some not included. The sample yields tens of thousands of clones, about 88% seen once. The ends were cut back, 0 bases at V and 4 bases at J, with 16 bases in the middle. Germline values: CDR1 SGHKS, CDR2 YYEKEE (reference sequence). CDR3 size: 16 residues. The rearrangement uses TRBV5-5 and TRBJ1-1; D ambiguous. Sequenced here: peripheral blood, sampled 28 days after the second AZD1222 dose. This TCR came from an adult who received the AZD1222 COVID-19 vaccine. The CDR3 sequence is CASSLGASFRATEAFF. CDR3 nucleotides: TGTGCCAGCAGCTTGGGGGCCAGCTTCCGGGCCACTGAAGCTTTCTTT. The whole variable domain, filled in from reference TRBV5-5 and TRBJ1-1, reads DAGVTQSPTHLIKTRGQQVTLRCSPISGHKSVSWYQQVLGQGPQFIFQYYEKEERGRGNFPDRFSARQFPNYSSELNVNALLLGDSALYLCASSLGASFRATEAFFGQGTRLTVV.